A single sample gave rise to the 19 T cell receptor beta chains below, sequenced in a study of identical twins. TCRdb processed the 5' RACE reads anew with MiXCR; each CDR3 protein has one entry. The sample lists hundreds of thousands of distinct CDR3 sequences; roughly 10% were seen once. Material: memory (CD45RO+) T cells sorted from blood. These receptors were collected from a woman aged 18-29 years in good health.

This clonotype was picked up many times. This chain connects TRBV6-4 to TRBJ2-2; D might be TRBD1 (6 bases). This CDR3 has 14 amino acids. With 4 bases removed from V and 6 bases from J, the gap between germline ends came to 12 bases. Germline V gives CDR1 MRHNA, CDR2 SNTAGT. The CDR3 region is CASSAQQGSGELFF. The CDR3 nucleotides are TGTGCCAGCAGTGCTCAACAGGGTTCCGGGGAGCTGTTTTTT.

The rearrangement joins TRBV27 to TRBJ2-6, with 8 bases lining up with TRBD2. This CDR3 contains 15 residues. The germline V gene has CDR1 MNHEY and CDR2 SMNVEV (reference sequence). The ends lost 8 bases at V and 4 bases at J; junction bases unmatched: 7. The CDR3: CASGAGGPGANVLTF. Written as DNA, the CDR3 is TGTGCCAGCGGGGCGGGAGGACCCGGGGCCAACGTCCTGACTTTC.

This clonotype was observed many times. The V gene is TRBV10-3, the J gene TRBJ2-2; either TRBD1 or TRBD2 may supply D (5 bases each). V gave up 7 bases and J gave up 5 bases, with 14 bases separating them. CDR3 length equals 14 residues. Germline loops: CDR1 ENHRY, CDR2 SYGVKD. CDR3 nucleotides: TGTGCCATCACCACCGGGACGCCGACCGGGGAGCTGTTTTTT. Protein: CAITTGTPTGELFF.

This clonotype has at least ten counts. V is TRBV19 and J is TRBJ2-7; 9 nucleotides align to TRBD1. V dropped 5 bases and J dropped 3; count of bases not matched to a gene: 5. Germline CDR1 reads LNHDA; CDR2 reads SQIVND (reference sequence). The CDR3 contains 14 residues. This CDR3 reads CASSSTGGGYEQYF. In nucleotides, the CDR3 is TGTGCCAGTAGTTCCACAGGGGGCGGCTACGAGCAGTACTTC.

This clonotype was counted at least ten times. This rearrangement joins TRBV25-1 to TRBJ1-4; 7 nucleotides line up with TRBD1. CDR1 and CDR2 from the germline V gene are MGHDK and SYGVNS. The V segment lost 3 bases and the J segment 5 bases; nucleotides outside the gene matches: 12. The CDR3 is 17 residues long. This CDR3 is CASSDILDGTDNEKLFF. The CDR3 coding sequence is TGTGCCAGCAGTGATATTCTCGATGGGACAGACAATGAAAAACTGTTTTTT.

Here the CDR3 DNA reads TGCAGCGTTGAGAGGGGCGGGGCTGAGCAGTTCTTC. As protein: CSVERGGAEQFF. The genes are TRBV29-1 and TRBJ2-1; a weak D match, TRBD2 (6 bases). Germline V gives CDR1 SQVTM, CDR2 ANQGSEA. The CDR3 consists of 12 residues. Trimming took off 3 bases at V and 9 bases at J, with 12 bases between the two ends.

There are many counts of this clonotype. V and J are TRBV12-3 or TRBV12-4 and TRBJ1-5; 8 bases are a match to TRBD1. The V segment lost 7 bases and the J segment 5 bases; nucleotides outside the gene matches: 16. The CDR3 consists of 17 residues. The CDR3 reads CASTSGPRRGQDQPQHF. CDR3 bases: TGTGCCAGCACATCAGGACCCCGCAGGGGGCAAGATCAGCCCCAGCATTTT.

This clonotype was found many times. The chain recombines TRBV12-3 or TRBV12-4 with TRBJ1-1; D possibly corresponds to TRBD1 (5 bases). The CDR3 is made up of 13 amino acids. Trimming removed 6 bases at V and 3 bases at J, with 11 bases between. In DNA, the CDR3 is TGTGCCAGCAGCGACGGGGGGTACACTGAAGCTTTCTTT. It is translated as CASSDGGYTEAFF.

This clonotype was recorded at least ten times. The V call is TRBV5-1, the J call TRBJ2-3; 7 bases map to TRBD1. Per germline, CDR1 SGHRS and CDR2 YFSETQ. CDR3 length equals 15 residues. The ends lost 5 bases at V and 2 bases at J; junction bases unmatched: 8. Here the CDR3 reads CASRRGTVYTDTQYF. The CDR3 DNA sequence: TGCGCCAGCAGACGTGGGACAGTTTACACAGATACGCAGTATTTT.

This clonotype was recorded a few times. The J gene is TRBJ2-7, the V gene TRBV12-3 or TRBV12-4, with D perhaps TRBD1 (6 bases). V dropped 6 bases and J dropped 4 bases, with 10 bases sitting between them. This CDR3 has 12 amino acids. CDR3 nucleotide sequence: TGTGCCAGCAGGGACAGATTGTACGAGCAGTACTTC. As protein: CASRDRLYEQYF.

The V call is TRBV19, the J call TRBJ1-5, with TRBD1 matching over 8 bases. Germline-derived CDR1 and CDR2 are LNHDA and SQIVND (reference sequence). After removal of 5 bases from V and 4 bases from J, the junction contained 13 bases not matched to a gene. The CDR3 has 17 residues. CDR3: CASSSDRGTPPNQPQHF. The CDR3 region has the DNA TGTGCCAGTAGTTCAGACAGGGGCACACCCCCGAATCAGCCCCAGCATTTT.

This chain links TRBV4-3 with TRBJ1-1, with D perhaps TRBD1 (6 bases). The CDR3 is 15 amino acids. The germline V gene has CDR1 LGHNA and CDR2 YSLEER. Trimming took off 4 bases at V and 7 bases at J, with 19 bases between the two ends. The CDR3 loop reads CASSPHPTGAYEAFF. CDR3 sequence (DNA): TGCGCCAGCAGCCCCCACCCGACAGGTGCTTATGAAGCTTTCTTT.

V and J are TRBV7-2 and TRBJ2-7; no reliable D call. Looked up from germline, CDR1 is SGHTA and CDR2 is FQGNSA. Trimming took 3 bases from V and 2 from J, leaving 5 bases between them. The CDR3 sequence is 12 residues long. CDR3 sequence (DNA): TGTGCCAGCAGCTTTGACACCTACGAGCAGTACTTC. The encoded protein is CASSFDTYEQYF. Full variable domain (outside the CDR3, taken from reference TRBV7-2 and TRBJ2-7): GAGVSQSPSNKVTEKGKDVELRCDPISGHTALYWYRQSLGQGLEFLIYFQGNSAPDKSGLPSDRFSAERTGGSVSTLTIQRTQQEDSAVYLCASSFDTYEQYFGPGTRLTVT.

Only a few counts were recorded for this clonotype. This sequence joins TRBV30 and TRBJ2-1, with D possibly matching TRBD2 (5 bases). V was trimmed by 3 bases and J by 8 bases, leaving 17 bases between them. Germline CDR1 reads GTSNPN; CDR2 reads SVGIG (reference sequence). CDR3 size: 14 residues. In nucleotides, the CDR3 is TGTGCCTGGAGGTCTAGATTGAGGGCCTATGAGCAGTTCTTC. Translating gives CAWRSRLRAYEQFF.

This clonotype was found a few times. The chain employs TRBV7-2 and TRBJ1-1; D remains ambiguous. The germline V and J ends were trimmed by 6 bases and 8 bases, with 13 bases remaining between them. CDR3 length equals 12 residues. Germline V lookup: CDR1 SGHTA, CDR2 FQGNSA. The CDR3 reads CASSFLQREAFF. The CDR3 DNA sequence: TGTGCCAGCAGTTTCCTCCAGCGGGAAGCTTTCTTT. Combining the CDR3 with reference TRBV7-2 and TRBJ1-1 gives the whole variable domain GAGVSQSPSNKVTEKGKDVELRCDPISGHTALYWYRQSLGQGLEFLIYFQGNSAPDKSGLPSDRFSAERTGGSVSTLTIQRTQQEDSAVYLCASSFLQREAFFGQGTRLTVV.

The rearrangement joins TRBV7-9 to TRBJ2-7; TRBD2 matches at 7 bases. The V gene's germline CDR1 is SEHNR and CDR2 FQNEAQ (reference sequence). This CDR3 spans 16 amino acids. The V and J ends lost 0 bases and 1 base, in that order; junction bases with no gene match: 6. The CDR3 loop reads CASSLAGGAWSYEQYF. DNA for the CDR3: TGTGCCAGCAGCTTAGCGGGAGGGGCCTGGTCCTACGAGCAGTACTTC. Full variable domain (missing parts from reference TRBV7-9 and TRBJ2-7): DTGVSQNPRHKITKRGQNVTFRCDPISEHNRLYWYRQTLGQGPEFLTYFQNEAQLEKSRLLSDRFSAERPKGSFSTLEIQRTEQGDSAMYLCASSLAGGAWSYEQYFGPGTRLTVT.

A few counts support this clonotype. The V gene is TRBV7-2, the J gene TRBJ2-1; possibly TRBD2 for D (6 bases). V lost 4 bases to trimming and J lost 3 bases, with 13 bases between them. This CDR3 comprises 15 residues. CDR1 is SGHTA, CDR2 FQGNSA, per germline. CDR3 sequence (DNA): TGTGCCAGCAGCTACGGGACTGGAGACTACAATGAGCAGTTCTTC. It encodes CASSYGTGDYNEQFF.

This clonotype has just a few counts. The genes are TRBV5-1 and TRBJ2-1; 8 nucleotides match TRBD1. The CDR3 length is 15 residues. V gave up 0 bases and J gave up 9 bases; unmatched junction bases: 8. Germline V gene lookup returns CDR1 SGHRS and CDR2 YFSETQ. The CDR3 DNA is TGCGCCAGCAGCTTGGAGGGCAGGGGGCAGGGTGAGCAGTTCTTC. Translated: CASSLEGRGQGEQFF.

In its sample, this clonotype was seen many times. V gene TRBV5-1 combines with J gene TRBJ1-1; no clear D. The length of the CDR3 is 11 residues. Germline CDR1 and CDR2: SGHRS and YFSETQ. The V and J ends lost 5 bases and 11 bases respectively, with 13 bases between them. CDR3 sequence: CASSPDQRAFF. Here the CDR3 DNA reads TGCGCCAGCAGTCCTGACCAGCGGGCTTTCTTT.